The present entry profiles one T cell receptor beta chain with its context. V trimming: 5 bases; J trimming: 4 bases; junction bases outside the gene matches: 5. The CDR3 is 14 residues long. TCRdb used MiXCR to reprocess the RT-PCR reads, holding one entry per CDR3 protein. The sample records 550,000 to 750,000 distinct CDR3 sequences, 13% to 15% being singletons. This clonotype was sampled from a female donor in good health, serving as a healthy control. J is TRBJ2-5 and V is TRBV12-3 or TRBV12-4; 9 bases are shared with TRBD1. Sequencing was carried out using memory CD4+ T cells from blood. The CDR3 sequence is CASSTGGFGETQYF. DNA for the CDR3: TGTGCCAGCAGTACAGGGGGCTTCGGAGAGACCCAGTACTTC.